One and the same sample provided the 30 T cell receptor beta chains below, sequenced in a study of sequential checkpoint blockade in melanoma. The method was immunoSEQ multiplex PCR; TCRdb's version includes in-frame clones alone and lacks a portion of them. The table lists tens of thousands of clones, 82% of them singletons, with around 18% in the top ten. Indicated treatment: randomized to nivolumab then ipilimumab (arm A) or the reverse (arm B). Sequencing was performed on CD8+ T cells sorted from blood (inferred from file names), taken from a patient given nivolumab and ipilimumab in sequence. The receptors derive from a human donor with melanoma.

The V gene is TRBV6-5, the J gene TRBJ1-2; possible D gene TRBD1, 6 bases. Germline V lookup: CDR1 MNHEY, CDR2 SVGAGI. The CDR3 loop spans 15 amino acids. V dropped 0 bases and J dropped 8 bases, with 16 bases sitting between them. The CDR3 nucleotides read TGTGCCAGCAGTTACTCGAAACAGGGTCTACAAGGCTACACCTTC. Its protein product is CASSYSKQGLQGYTF.

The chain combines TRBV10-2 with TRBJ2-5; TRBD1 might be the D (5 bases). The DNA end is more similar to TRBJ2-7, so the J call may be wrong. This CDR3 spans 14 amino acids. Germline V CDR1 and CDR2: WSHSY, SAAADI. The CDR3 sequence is CATLPDGGAGEQYF. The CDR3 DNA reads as TGCGCCACCCTACCCGACGGTGGGGCTGGCGAGCAGTACTTC.

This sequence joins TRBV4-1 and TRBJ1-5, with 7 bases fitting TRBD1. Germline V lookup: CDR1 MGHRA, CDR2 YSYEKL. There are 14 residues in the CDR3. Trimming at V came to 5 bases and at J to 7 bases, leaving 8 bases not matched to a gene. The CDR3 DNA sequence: TGCGCCAGCAGCGTACAGGGGCGCGAGCAGCCCCAGCATTTT. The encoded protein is CASSVQGREQPQHF.

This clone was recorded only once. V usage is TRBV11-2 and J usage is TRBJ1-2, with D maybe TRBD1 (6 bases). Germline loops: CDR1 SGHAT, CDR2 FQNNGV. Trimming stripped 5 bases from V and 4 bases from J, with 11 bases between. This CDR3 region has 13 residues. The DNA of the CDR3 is TGTGCCAGCAGCGCAGGACAGCGCTATGGCTACACCTTC. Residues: CASSAGQRYGYTF.

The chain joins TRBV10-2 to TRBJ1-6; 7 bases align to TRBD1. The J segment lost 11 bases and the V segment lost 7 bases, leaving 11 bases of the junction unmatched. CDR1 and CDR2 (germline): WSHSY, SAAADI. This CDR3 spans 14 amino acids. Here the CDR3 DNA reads TGCGCCAGCAAGGCGGGACAGTATCGAACACCCCTCCACTTT. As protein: CASKAGQYRTPLHF.

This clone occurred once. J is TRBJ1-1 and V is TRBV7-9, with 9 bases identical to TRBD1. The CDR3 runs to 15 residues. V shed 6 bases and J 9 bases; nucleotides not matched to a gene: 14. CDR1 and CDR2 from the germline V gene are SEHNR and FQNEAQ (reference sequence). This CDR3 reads CASSSHSNDRGKAFF. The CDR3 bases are TGTGCCAGCAGTTCCCACTCCAATGACAGGGGGAAAGCTTTCTTT.

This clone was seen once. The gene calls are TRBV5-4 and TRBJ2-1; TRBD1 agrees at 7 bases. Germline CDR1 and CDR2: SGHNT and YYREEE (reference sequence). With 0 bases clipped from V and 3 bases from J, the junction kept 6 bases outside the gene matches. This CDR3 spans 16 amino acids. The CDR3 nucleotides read TGTGCCAGCAGCTTGGAGACAGGGAATCACTACAATGAGCAGTTCTTC. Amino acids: CASSLETGNHYNEQFF.

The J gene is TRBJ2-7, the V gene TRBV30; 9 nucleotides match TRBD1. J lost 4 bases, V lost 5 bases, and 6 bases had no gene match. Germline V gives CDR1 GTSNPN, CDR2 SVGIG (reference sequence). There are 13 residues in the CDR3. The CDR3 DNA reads TGTGCCTGGGCGGAGACAGGGGGGTACGAGCAGTACTTC. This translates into CAWAETGGYEQYF. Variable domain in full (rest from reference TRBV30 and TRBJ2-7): SQTIHQWPATLVQPVGSPLSLECTVEGTSNPNLYWYRQAAGRGLQLLFYSVGIGQISSEVPQNLSASRPQDRQFILSSKKLLLSDSGFYLCAWAETGGYEQYFGPGTRLTVT.

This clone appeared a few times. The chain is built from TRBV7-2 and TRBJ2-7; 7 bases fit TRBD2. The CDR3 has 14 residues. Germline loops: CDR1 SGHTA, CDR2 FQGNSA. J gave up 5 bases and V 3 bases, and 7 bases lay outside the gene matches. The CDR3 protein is CASSFYGGLNEQYF. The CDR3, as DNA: TGTGCCAGCAGCTTTTACGGGGGGTTGAACGAGCAGTACTTC.

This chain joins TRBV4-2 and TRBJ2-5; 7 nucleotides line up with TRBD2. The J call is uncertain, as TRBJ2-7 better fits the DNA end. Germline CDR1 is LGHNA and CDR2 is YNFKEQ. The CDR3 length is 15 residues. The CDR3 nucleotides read TGTGCCAGCAGCCAAGAGAGACGGGAGGATGACGAGCAGTACTTC. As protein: CASSQERREDDEQYF.

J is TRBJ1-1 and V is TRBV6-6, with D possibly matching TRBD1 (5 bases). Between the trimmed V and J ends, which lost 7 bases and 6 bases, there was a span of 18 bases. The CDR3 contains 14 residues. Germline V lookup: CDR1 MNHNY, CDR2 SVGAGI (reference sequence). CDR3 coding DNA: TGTGCCAGCACGGCGGGGGATGCGTTTGCTGAAGCTTTCTTT. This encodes CASTAGDAFAEAFF.

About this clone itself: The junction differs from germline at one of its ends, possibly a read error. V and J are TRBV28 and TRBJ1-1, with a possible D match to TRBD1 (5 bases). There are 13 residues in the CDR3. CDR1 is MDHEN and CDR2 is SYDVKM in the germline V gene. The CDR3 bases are TGTGCCAGCAGATTATGGGGCGAATCCGAAGCTTTCTTT. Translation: CASRLWGESEAFF.

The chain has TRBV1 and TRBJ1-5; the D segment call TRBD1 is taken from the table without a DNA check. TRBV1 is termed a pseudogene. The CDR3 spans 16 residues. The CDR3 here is CTSSPDRDYSNQPQHF. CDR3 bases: TGCACCAGCAGCCCAGACAGGGATTATAGCAATCAGCCCCAGCATTTT.

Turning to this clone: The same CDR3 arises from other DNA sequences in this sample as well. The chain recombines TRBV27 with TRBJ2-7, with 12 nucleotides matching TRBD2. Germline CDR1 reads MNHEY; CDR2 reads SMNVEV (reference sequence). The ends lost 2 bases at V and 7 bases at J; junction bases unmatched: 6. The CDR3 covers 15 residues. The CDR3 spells CASSLLAGGRGEQYF. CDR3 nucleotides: TGTGCCAGCAGTTTACTAGCGGGGGGGCGGGGAGAGCAGTACTTC.

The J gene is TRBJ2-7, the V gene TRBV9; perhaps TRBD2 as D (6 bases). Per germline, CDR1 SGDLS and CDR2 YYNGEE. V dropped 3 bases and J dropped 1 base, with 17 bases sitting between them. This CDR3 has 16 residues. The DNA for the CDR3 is TGTGCCAGCAGCGATCCCGGAGGGAGGCTTTCCTACGAGCAGTACTTC. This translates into CASSDPGGRLSYEQYF.

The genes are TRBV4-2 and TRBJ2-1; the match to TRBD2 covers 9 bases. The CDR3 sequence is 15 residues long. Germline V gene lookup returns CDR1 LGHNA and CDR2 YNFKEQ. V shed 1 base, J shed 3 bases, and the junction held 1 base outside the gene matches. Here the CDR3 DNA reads TGTGCCAGCAGCCAAGCGACTAGCGGCTACAATGAGCAGTTCTTC. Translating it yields CASSQATSGYNEQFF.

The CDR3 coding sequence is TGTGCCAGTAGTATCGGGGGATCGAACGAGCAGTACTTC. Residues: CASSIGGSNEQYF. The rearrangement uses TRBV19 and TRBJ2-7; a weak D match, TRBD2 (6 bases). The CDR3 is 13 amino acids. Trimming left V 3 bases short and J 5 bases short, with 11 bases between. Germline V gene sequence: CDR1 LNHDA, CDR2 SQIVND (reference sequence).

CDR3: CASSLVADEQYF. Here the CDR3 DNA reads TGTGCCAGCAGCTTGGTCGCAGACGAGCAGTACTTC. The chain carries TRBV5-4 and TRBJ2-7, with D uncertain. Between the trimmed V and J ends, which lost 0 bases and 5 bases, there was a span of 6 bases. Germline V gene sequence: CDR1 SGHNT, CDR2 YYREEE (reference sequence). The CDR3 sequence is 12 residues long.

The CDR3 DNA follows: TGTGCCAGTAGTATAGATCGGACACCTCAGACCCAGTACTTC. This translates into CASSIDRTPQTQYF. The chain employs TRBV19 and TRBJ2-5, with a weak D call TRBD1 (5 bases). This CDR3 comprises 14 residues. Trimming shortened V by 0 bases and J by 6 bases, and 11 bases separated the two germline ends. Per germline, CDR1 LNHDA and CDR2 SQIVND (reference sequence).

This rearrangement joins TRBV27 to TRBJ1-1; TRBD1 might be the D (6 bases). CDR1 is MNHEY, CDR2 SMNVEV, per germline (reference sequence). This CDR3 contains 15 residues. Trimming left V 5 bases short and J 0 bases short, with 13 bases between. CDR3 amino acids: CASSQSTGLNTEAFF. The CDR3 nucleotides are TGTGCCAGCAGTCAATCCACAGGGCTGAACACTGAAGCTTTCTTT.

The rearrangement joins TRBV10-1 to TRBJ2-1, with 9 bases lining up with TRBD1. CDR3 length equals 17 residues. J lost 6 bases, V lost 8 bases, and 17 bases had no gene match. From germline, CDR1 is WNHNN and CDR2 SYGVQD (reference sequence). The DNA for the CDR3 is TGCGCCAGCTCAGTGGCTACTTTACCGGGACAGGGCAATGAGCAGTTCTTC. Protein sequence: CASSVATLPGQGNEQFF.

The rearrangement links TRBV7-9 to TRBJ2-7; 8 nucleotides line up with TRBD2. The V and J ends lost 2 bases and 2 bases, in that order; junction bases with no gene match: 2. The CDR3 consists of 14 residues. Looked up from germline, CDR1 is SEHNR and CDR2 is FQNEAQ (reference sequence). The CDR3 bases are TGTGCCAGCAGCTTACTAGCGGGCACCTACGAGCAGTACTTC. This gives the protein CASSLLAGTYEQYF.

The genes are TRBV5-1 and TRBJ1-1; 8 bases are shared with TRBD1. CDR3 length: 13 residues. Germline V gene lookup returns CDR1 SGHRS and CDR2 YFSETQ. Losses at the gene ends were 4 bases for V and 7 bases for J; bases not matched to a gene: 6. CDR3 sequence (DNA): TGCGCCAGCAGCCCATGGACAGGGAATGAAGCTTTCTTT. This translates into CASSPWTGNEAFF.

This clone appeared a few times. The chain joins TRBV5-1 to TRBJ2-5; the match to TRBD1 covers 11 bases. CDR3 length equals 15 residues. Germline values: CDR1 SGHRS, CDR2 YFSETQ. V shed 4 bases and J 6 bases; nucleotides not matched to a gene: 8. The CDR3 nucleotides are TGCGCCAGCAGCCATCGGGACAGGGGGGAGAAGACCCAGTACTTC. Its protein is CASSHRDRGEKTQYF. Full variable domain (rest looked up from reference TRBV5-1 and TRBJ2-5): KAGVTQTPRYLIKTRGQQVTLSCSPISGHRSVSWYQQTPGQGLQFLFEYFSETQRNKGNFPGRFSGRQFSNSRSEMNVSTLELGDSALYLCASSHRDRGEKTQYFGPGTRLLVL.

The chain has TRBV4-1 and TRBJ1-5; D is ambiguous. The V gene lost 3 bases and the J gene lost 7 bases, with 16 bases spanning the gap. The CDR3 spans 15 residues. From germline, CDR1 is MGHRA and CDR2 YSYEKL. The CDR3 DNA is TGCGCCAGCAGCCACACTAACACCGTCCGGCAGCCCCAGCATTTT. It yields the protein CASSHTNTVRQPQHF.

The DNA of the CDR3 is TGTGCCAGCAGCCCGTGGGGGGGGCAAGAGACCCAGTACTTC. Translated, it gives CASSPWGGQETQYF. This chain uses TRBV7-9 with TRBJ2-5, with 7 bases matching TRBD2. V dropped 5 bases and J dropped 2; count of bases not matched to a gene: 5. This CDR3 comprises 14 residues. Per germline, CDR1 SEHNR and CDR2 FQNEAQ (reference sequence).

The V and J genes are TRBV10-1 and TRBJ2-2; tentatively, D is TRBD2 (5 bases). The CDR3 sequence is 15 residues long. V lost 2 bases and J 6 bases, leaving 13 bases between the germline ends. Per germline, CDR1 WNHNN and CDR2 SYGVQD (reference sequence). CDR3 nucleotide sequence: TGCGCCAGCAGTGAGGGGCTGGGGAGAGCCGGGGAGCTGTTTTTT. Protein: CASSEGLGRAGELFF.

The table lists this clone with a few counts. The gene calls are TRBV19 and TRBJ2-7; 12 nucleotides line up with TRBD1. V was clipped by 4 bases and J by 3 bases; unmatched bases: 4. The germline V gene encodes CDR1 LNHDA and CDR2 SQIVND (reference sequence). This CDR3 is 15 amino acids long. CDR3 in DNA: TGTGCCAGTAGTACGGGGACAGGGGGCTTCTACGAGCAGTACTTC. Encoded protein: CASSTGTGGFYEQYF. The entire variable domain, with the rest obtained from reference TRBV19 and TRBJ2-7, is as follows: DGGITQSPKYLFRKEGQNVTLSCEQNLNHDAMYWYRQDPGQGLRLIYYSQIVNDFQKGDIAEGYSVSREKKESFPLTVTSAQKNPTAFYLCASSTGTGGFYEQYFGPGTRLTVT.

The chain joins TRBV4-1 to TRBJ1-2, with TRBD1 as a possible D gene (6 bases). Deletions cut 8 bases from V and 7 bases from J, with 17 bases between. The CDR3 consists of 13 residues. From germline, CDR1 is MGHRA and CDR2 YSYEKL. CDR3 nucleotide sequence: TGCGCCAGCCATGATCGGGGGGCGCGTGGCTACACCTTC. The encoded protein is CASHDRGARGYTF.

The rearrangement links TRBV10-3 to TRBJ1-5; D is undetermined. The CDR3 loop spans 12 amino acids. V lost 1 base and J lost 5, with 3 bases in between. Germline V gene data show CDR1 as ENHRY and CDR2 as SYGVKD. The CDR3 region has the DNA TGTGCCATCAGTGAGTTAGATCAGCCCCAGCATTTT. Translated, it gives CAISELDQPQHF.